This TCR beta chain was identified during a study of T-cell memory formation after mild COVID-19. Trimming left V 1 base short and J 5 bases short, with 8 bases between. Germline CDR1 SGHDN, CDR2 FVKESK. This CDR3 region has 14 residues. Whole-study findings and limits: Day 15 to 85 contractors were CD4/CD8 balanced; later expanders leaned CD4+.

This clonotype was seen many times. Its target is unknown. One entry per CDR3 protein, called by TCRdb with MiXCR from the 5' RACE reads. The sample contains some 7,400 distinct CDR3 sequences, 30% to 40% of which appear only once. Sequenced sample: PBMCs or a T cell subset sorted from them (not recorded which). This receptor was obtained from an adult woman who had mild COVID-19 (a few samples of this study predate the infection). Cell type and time point are not known. J is TRBJ2-2 and V is TRBV14, with D unresolved. The CDR3 here is CASSQVSVTGELFF. CDR3 bases: TGTGCCAGCAGCCAAGTTTCCGTGACCGGGGAGCTGTTTTTT. Based on the CDR3 plus reference TRBV14 and TRBJ2-2, the full variable domain is EAGVTQFPSHSVIEKGQTVTLRCDPISGHDNLYWYRRVMGKEIKFLLHFVKESKQDESGMPNNRFLAERTGGTYSTLKVQPAELEDSGVYFCASSQVSVTGELFFGEGSRLTVL.